This record covers a single T cell receptor (beta chain). Its antigen is undetermined. Some clones are missing from TCRdb's copy, which holds only in-frame ones; the method was immunoSEQ multiplex PCR. The sample has around 99,000 clones, approximately 90% seen once. This sample was included in a study of T cell responses to AZD1222 COVID-19 vaccine. Regarding the study as a whole: Mostly white British, mostly female donors; authors suggested clonal diversity may be underestimated.

V trimming: 2 bases; J trimming: 4 bases; junction bases outside the gene matches: 5. This CDR3 spans 15 amino acids. CDR1 and CDR2 from the germline V gene are SGHTA and FQGNSA. The clonotype comes from an adult who received the AZD1222 COVID-19 vaccine. This chain connects TRBV7-2 to TRBJ2-3, with 8 bases aligning to TRBD1. The starting material was peripheral blood, obtained 28 days after the second AZD1222 dose. The CDR3 protein is CASSLRQGLADTQYF. In nucleotides, the CDR3 is TGTGCCAGCAGCTTAAGACAGGGGTTGGCAGATACGCAGTATTTT.